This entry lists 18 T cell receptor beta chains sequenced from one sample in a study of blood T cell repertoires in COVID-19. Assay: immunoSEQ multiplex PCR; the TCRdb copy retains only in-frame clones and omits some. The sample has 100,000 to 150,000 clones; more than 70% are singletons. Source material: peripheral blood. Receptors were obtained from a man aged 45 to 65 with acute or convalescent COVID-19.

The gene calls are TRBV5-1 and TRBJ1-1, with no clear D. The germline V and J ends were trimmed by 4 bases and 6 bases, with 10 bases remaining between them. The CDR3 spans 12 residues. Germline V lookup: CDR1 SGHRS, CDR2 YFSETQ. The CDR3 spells CASSVEPPEAFF. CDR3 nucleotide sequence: TGCGCCAGCAGCGTAGAACCCCCTGAAGCTTTCTTT.

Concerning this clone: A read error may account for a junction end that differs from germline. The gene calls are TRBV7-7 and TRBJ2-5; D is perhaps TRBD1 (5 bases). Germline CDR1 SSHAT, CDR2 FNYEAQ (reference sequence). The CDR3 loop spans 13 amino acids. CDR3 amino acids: CASSPTGQETQYF. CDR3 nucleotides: TGTGCTAGCAGCCCCACAGGCCAAGAGACCCAGTACTTC.

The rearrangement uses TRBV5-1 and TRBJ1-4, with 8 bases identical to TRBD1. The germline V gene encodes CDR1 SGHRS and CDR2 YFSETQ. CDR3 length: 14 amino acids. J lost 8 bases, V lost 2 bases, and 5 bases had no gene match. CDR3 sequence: CASSFGQGREKLFF. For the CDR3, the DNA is TGCGCCAGCAGCTTCGGACAGGGTCGGGAAAAACTGTTTTTT.

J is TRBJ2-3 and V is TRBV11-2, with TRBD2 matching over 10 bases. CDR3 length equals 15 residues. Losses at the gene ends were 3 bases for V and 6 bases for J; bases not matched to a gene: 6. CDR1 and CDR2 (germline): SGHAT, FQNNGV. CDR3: CASSFGSGGPDTQYF. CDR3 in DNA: TGTGCCAGCAGCTTCGGTAGCGGGGGGCCGGATACGCAGTATTTT.

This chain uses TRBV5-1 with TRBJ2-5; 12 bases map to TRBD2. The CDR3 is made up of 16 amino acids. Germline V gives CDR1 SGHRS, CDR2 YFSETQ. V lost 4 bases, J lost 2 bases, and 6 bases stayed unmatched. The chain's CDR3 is CASSRGTSGPQETQYF. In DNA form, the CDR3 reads TGCGCCAGCAGCCGTGGGACTAGCGGGCCTCAAGAGACCCAGTACTTC.

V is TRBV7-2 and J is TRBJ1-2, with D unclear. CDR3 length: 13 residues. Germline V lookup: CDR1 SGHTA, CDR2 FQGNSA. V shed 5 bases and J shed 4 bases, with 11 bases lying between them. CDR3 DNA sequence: TGTGCCAGCAGCATGGGCCCGGCCTATGGCTACACCTTC. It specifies CASSMGPAYGYTF.

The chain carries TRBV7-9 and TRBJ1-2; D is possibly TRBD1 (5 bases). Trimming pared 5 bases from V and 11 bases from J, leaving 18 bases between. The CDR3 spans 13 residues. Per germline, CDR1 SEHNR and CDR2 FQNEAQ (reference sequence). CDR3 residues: CASSPGTPDNYTF. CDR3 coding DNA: TGTGCCAGCAGCCCAGGGACTCCCGACAATTACACCTTC.

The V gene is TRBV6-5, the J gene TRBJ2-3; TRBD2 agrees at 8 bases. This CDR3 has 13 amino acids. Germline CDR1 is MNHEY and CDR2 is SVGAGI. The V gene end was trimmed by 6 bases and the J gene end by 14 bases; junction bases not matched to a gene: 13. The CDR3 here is CASSSGLAGGRYF. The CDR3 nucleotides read TGTGCCAGCAGCTCCGGACTAGCAGGAGGAAGGTATTTT.

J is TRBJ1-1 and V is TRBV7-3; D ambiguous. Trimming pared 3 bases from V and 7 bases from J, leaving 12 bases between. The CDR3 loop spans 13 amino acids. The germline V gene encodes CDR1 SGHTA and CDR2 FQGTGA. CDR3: CASSFSPGGEAFF. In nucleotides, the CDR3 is TGTGCCAGCAGCTTCAGTCCCGGCGGTGAAGCTTTCTTT. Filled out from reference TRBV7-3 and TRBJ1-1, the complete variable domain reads GAGVSQTPSNKVTEKGKYVELRCDPISGHTALYWYRQSLGQGPEFLIYFQGTGAADDSGLPNDRFFAVRPEGSVSTLKIQRTERGDSAVYLCASSFSPGGEAFFGQGTRLTVV.

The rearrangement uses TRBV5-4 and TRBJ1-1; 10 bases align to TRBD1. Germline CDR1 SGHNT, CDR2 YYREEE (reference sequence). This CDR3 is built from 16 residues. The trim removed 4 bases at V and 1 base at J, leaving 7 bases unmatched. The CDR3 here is CASSGPGQGPNTEAFF. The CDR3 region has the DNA TGTGCCAGCAGCGGCCCGGGACAGGGGCCGAACACTGAAGCTTTCTTT. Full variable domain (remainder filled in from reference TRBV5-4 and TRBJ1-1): ETGVTQSPTHLIKTRGQQVTLRCSSQSGHNTVSWYQQALGQGPQFIFQYYREEENGRGNFPPRFSGLQFPNYSSELNVNALELDDSALYLCASSGPGQGPNTEAFFGQGTRLTVV.

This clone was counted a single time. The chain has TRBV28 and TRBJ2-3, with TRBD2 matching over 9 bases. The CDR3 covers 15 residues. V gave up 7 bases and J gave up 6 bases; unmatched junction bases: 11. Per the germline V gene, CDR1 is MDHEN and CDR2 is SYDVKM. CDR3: CASMVSGRVWDTQYF. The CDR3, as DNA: TGTGCCAGCATGGTTAGCGGGAGAGTATGGGATACGCAGTATTTT.

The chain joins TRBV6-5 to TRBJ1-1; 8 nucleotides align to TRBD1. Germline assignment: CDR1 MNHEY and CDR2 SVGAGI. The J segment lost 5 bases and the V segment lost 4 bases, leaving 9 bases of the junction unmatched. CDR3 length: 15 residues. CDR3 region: CASSSEQGGGTEAFF. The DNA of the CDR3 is TGTGCCAGCAGTTCCGAACAGGGGGGGGGAACTGAAGCTTTCTTT.

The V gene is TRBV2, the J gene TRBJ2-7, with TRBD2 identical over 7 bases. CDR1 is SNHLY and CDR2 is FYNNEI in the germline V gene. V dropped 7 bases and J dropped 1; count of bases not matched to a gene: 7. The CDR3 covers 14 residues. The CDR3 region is CASTKERGSYEQYF. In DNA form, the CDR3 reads TGTGCCAGCACCAAGGAGCGGGGATCCTACGAGCAGTACTTC.

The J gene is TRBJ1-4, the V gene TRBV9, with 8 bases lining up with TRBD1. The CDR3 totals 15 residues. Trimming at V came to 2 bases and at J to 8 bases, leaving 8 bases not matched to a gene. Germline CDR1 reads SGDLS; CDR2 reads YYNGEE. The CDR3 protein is CASSVDGTGQEKLFF. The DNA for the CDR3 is TGTGCCAGCAGCGTCGACGGGACAGGCCAAGAAAAACTGTTTTTT.

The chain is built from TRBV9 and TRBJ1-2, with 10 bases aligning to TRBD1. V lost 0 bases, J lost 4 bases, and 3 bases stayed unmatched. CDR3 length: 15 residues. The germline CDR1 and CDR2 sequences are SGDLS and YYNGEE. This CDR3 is CASSVGDRGGYGYTF. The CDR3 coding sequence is TGTGCCAGCAGCGTAGGGGACAGGGGAGGCTATGGCTACACCTTC. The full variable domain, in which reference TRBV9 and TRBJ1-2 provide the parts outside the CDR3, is DSGVTQTPKHLITATGQRVTLRCSPRSGDLSVYWYQQSLDQGLQFLIQYYNGEERAKGNILERFSAQQFPDLHSELNLSSLELGDSALYFCASSVGDRGGYGYTFGSGTRLTVV.

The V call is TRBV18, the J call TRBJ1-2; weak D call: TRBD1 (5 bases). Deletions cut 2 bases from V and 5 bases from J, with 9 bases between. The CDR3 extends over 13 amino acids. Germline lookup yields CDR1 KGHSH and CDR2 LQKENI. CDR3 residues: CASSPMGGYGYTF. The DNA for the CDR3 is TGTGCCAGCTCACCAATGGGGGGGTATGGCTACACCTTC.

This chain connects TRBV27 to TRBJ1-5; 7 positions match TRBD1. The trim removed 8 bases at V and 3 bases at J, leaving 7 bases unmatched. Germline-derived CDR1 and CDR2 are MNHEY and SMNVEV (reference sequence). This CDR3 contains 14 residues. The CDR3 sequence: CASGPGQPNQPQHF. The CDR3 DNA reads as TGTGCCAGCGGACCGGGACAGCCCAATCAGCCCCAGCATTTT.

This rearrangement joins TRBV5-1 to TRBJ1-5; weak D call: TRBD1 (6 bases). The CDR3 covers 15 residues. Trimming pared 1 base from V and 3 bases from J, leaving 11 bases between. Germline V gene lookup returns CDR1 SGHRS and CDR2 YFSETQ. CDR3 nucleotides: TGCGCCAGCAGCTTGACAGGGCTGAACAATCAGCCCCAGCATTTT. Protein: CASSLTGLNNQPQHF.